What follows is one T cell receptor (beta chain) and its context. The target antigen is unknown. This sample was taken from a study of T cell repertoires in cytomegalovirus infection. Whole-study context: CMV epitopes, recently identified HLA-C-restricted and well-studied HLA-B-restricted, were used. Through public TCR beta signatures, both CMV infection and matching HLA type were indicated. General observations from the study: Carriers of CMV and the relevant HLA type were discriminated by public TCR beta frequency. Within the response measured ex vivo, HLA-C-restricted CMV-specific TCR beta clonotypes were dominant.

MiXCR, run by TCRdb on the reads, gives a single entry per CDR3 protein. The data show under 120,000 distinct CDR3 sequences, with roughly 41% seen just once and around 70% held by the top ten. Germline V CDR1 and CDR2: SEHNR, FQNEAQ (reference sequence). The CDR3 has 14 amino acids. Trimming took off 7 bases at V and 4 bases at J, with 14 bases between the two ends. Sequencing was performed on CD8+ T cells from cultured PBMCs, taken from culture after CMV antigen stimulation. The clonotype was recovered from a human donor in good health (CMV status not recorded). Some clones in this sample may be carry-over from other donors' samples. The rearrangement joins TRBV7-9 to TRBJ2-1, with D perhaps matching TRBD2 (5 bases). CDR3 in DNA: TGTGCCAGCACCAACAGCGGAAGGTACAATGAGCAGTTCTTC. Translating it yields CASTNSGRYNEQFF.